One and the same sample provided the 3 T cell receptor beta chains below, sequenced in a study of blood T cell repertoires in COVID-19 (dated by TCRdb to 2020 to 2022). Library creation used the immunoSEQ multiplex PCR assay. Drawn from immuneACCESS, this table holds only the in-frame rearrangements with V and J called that TCRdb kept. Clones are partly lost; checked studies trace under half to an unresolved V gene and leave the rest unexplained. This sample gives 100,000 to 120,000 clones in total; about 80% of them show up just once. The ten biggest clones cover approximately 4.1% of the sample. Sequenced sample: peripheral blood. These receptors were taken from a woman aged 65 to 85 with acute or convalescent COVID-19.

V gene TRBV6-5 combines with J gene TRBJ1-6; 12 bases map to TRBD1. Germline loops: CDR1 MNHEY, CDR2 SVGAGI. The CDR3 is made up of 14 amino acids. V lost 6 bases to trimming and J lost 12 bases; unmatched junction nucleotides: 6. The CDR3 loop reads CASSLWDRGRPLHF. For the CDR3, the DNA is TGTGCCAGCAGCCTATGGGACAGGGGGCGACCCCTCCACTTT.

The V call is TRBV11-2, the J call TRBJ2-5, with TRBD2 identical over 9 bases. Germline CDR1 is SGHAT and CDR2 is FQNNGV. Losses at the gene ends were 5 bases for V and 7 bases for J; bases not matched to a gene: 11. The length of the CDR3 is 15 residues. The CDR3 spells CASSLEVAGAGTQYF. CDR3 sequence (DNA): TGTGCCAGCAGCCTCGAGGTAGCGGGGGCCGGGACCCAGTACTTC.

The CDR3 is CASSLIYHEQYF. The CDR3, as DNA: TGTGCCAGCAGCTTAATCTACCACGAGCAGTACTTC. V is TRBV11-2 and J is TRBJ2-7; D not certain. CDR1 is SGHAT, CDR2 FQNNGV, per germline. V lost 2 bases and J lost 5, with 7 bases in between. The CDR3 spans 12 residues. Full variable domain (outside the CDR3, taken from reference TRBV11-2 and TRBJ2-7): EAGVAQSPRYKIIEKRQSVAFWCNPISGHATLYWYQQILGQGPKLLIQFQNNGVVDDSQLPKDRFSAERLKGVDSTLKIQPAKLEDSAVYLCASSLIYHEQYFGPGTRLTVT.